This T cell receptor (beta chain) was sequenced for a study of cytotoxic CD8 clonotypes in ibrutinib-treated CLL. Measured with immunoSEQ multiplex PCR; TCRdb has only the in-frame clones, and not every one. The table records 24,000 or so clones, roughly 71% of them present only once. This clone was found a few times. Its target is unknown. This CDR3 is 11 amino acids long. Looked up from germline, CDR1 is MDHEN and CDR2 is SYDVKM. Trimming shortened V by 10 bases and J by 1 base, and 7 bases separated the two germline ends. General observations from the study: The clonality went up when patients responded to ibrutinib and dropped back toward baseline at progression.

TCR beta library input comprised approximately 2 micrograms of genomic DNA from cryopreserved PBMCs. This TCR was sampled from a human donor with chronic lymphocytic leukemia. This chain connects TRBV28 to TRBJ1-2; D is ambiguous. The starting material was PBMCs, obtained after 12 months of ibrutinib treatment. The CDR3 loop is CATGINYGYTF. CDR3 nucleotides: TGTGCCACTGGGATTAACTATGGCTACACCTTC.